The present T cell receptor beta chain was sequenced within a study of cytomegalovirus exposure and HLA in healthy donors. Concerning this clone itself: No antigen is known for it.

PCR amplification relied on 60 Vbeta primers (plus 13 Jbeta primers). Using immunoSEQ multiplex PCR, the repertoire was profiled, and TCRdb retains in-frame clones only, with some absent. The table has about 130,000 clones, around 80% seen once. Findings of the study overall: Some V segments could not be told apart, so they were left out, TRBV6-2 and TRBV6-3 among them. A classifier reportedly called cytomegalovirus status with high sensitivity and specificity.

The V gene end was trimmed by 3 bases and the J gene end by 6 bases; junction bases not matched to a gene: 11. This CDR3 is built from 15 residues. CDR1 and CDR2 (germline): MDHEN, SYDVKM. Donors had nominal health at sampling but likely had unrecorded immune exposures. Sample: PBMCs. The sequence came from a woman aged 40 to 50 in good health and CMV-seronegative. This chain links TRBV28 with TRBJ2-7; 7 bases are shared with TRBD1. In DNA form, the CDR3 reads TGTGCCAGCAGTTTCTCCGACAGGGTTGAAGGCGAGCAGTACTTC. Translation: CASSFSDRVEGEQYF.